These T cell receptor beta chains were read from a single sample in a study of glioma-infiltrating T cells after dendritic cell vaccination. Measured with immunoSEQ multiplex PCR; TCRdb has only the in-frame clones, and not every one. The table lists approximately 100,000 clones, approximately 80% of them singletons, with under 7% in the top ten. The sample in question was blood, obtained before dendritic cell vaccination. The receptor set was obtained from a human donor with glioblastoma. The CDR3 runs from the conserved cysteine through the conserved F or W. The D gene is left open where the match is weak. Size is omitted from some rows. Given values are once, few, many or a class for expanded clones.

D gene	clone size	V gene	J gene	CDR3 DNA	CDR3 protein
.	.	TRBV29-1	TRBJ2-5	TGCAGCGTTCGGCTGGGCCGAGAGACCCAGTACTTC	CSVRLGRETQYF
.	few	TRBV30	TRBJ1-4	TGTGCCTGGAATGAGGTTGCTAATGAAAAACTGTTTTTT	CAWNEVANEKLFF
TRBD1	.	TRBV19	TRBJ1-2	TGTGCCAGTAGTATAGGAGGGACAGGAGGCTACACCTTC	CASSIGGTGGYTF
TRBD1	.	TRBV5-5	TRBJ2-6	TGTGCCAGCAGCTTAGGACAGGGATGGGCCAACGTCCTGACTTTC	CASSLGQGWANVLTF
TRBD2	.	TRBV5-1	TRBJ2-7	TGCGCCAGCAGCCCCGCTAGCGGGATTTACTCCTACGAGCAGTACTTC	CASSPASGIYSYEQYF
.	.	TRBV4-2	TRBJ1-4	TGTGCCAGCAGCCAAGCCGCGGGAGAGGGTGAAAAACTGTTTTTT	CASSQAAGEGEKLFF
TRBD1	.	TRBV30	TRBJ1-2	TGTGCCTGGAGTCCTACAGGGGCTCCTGGCTACACCTTC	CAWSPTGAPGYTF
.	.	TRBV5-1	TRBJ1-1	TGCGCCAGCAGCTTTACCGGGAGCCAGAACACTGAAGCTTTCTTT	CASSFTGSQNTEAFF
TRBD2	.	TRBV18	TRBJ2-5	TGTGCCAGCTCCCGTTCCTTAGCGGGAGGGCCTGTGGAGACCCAGTACTTC	CASSRSLAGGPVETQYF
.	.	TRBV9	TRBJ1-5	TGTGCCAGCAGCCCCGAGAGGCGGATTCAGCCCCAGCATTTT	CASSPERRIQPQHF
.	once	TRBV30	TRBJ1-6	TGTGCCTGGAATTCGGACAGCCACTCCTATAATTCACCCCTCCACTTT	CAWNSDSHSYNSPLHF
.	.	TRBV7-9	TRBJ1-1	TGTGCCAGCAGCTTAGTGTCCGGGAGGAACACTGAAGCTTTCTTT	CASSLVSGRNTEAFF